This T cell receptor (beta chain) was documented in a study of blood T cell repertoires in COVID-19. Only in-frame clones appear in the TCRdb table, and some are missing; sequencing was by immunoSEQ multiplex PCR. The data show 150,000 to 200,000 clones, with roughly 85% seen just once and nearly 8.5% held by the top ten. V trimming: 1 base; J trimming: 6 bases; junction bases outside the gene matches: 7. Germline V gene data show CDR1 as SGHKS and CDR2 as YYEKEE (reference sequence). The CDR3 contains 16 residues. The source material was peripheral blood. V usage is TRBV5-5 and J usage is TRBJ2-2; 9 bases align to TRBD1. This sequence originates from a man aged 55 to 69 with acute or convalescent COVID-19. CDR3 residues: CASSLRGDRAAGELFF. As DNA, the CDR3 is TGTGCCAGCAGCTTGAGGGGGGACAGGGCGGCCGGGGAGCTGTTTTTT.